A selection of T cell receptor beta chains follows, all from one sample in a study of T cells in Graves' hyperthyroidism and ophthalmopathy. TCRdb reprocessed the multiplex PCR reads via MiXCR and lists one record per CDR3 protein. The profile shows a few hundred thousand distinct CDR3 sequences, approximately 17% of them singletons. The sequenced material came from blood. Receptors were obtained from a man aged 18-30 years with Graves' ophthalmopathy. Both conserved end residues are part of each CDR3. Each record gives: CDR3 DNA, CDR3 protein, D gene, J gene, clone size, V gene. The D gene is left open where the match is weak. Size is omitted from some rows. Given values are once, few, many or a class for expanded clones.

CDR3nt: TGCAGCGTCGAAGACAGGGGCGGTACAGATACGCAGTATTTT
CDR3aa: CSVEDRGGTDTQYF
d_gene: TRBD1
j_gene: TRBJ2-3
abundance: NA
v_gene: TRBV29-1

CDR3nt: TGCGCCAGCAGCCAAGTTGGGGGCCATGGCAATCAGCCCCAGCATTTT
CDR3aa: CASSQVGGHGNQPQHF
d_gene: NA
j_gene: TRBJ1-5
abundance: few
v_gene: TRBV4-1

CDR3nt: TGTGCCAGCAGCTTAGCCCGGACTTCGTTAGATACGCAGTATTTT
CDR3aa: CASSLARTSLDTQYF
d_gene: NA
j_gene: TRBJ2-3
abundance: many
v_gene: TRBV11-2

CDR3nt: TGCGCCAGCAAGCAGACAGCTTCTGCTTCACCCCTCCACTTT
CDR3aa: CASKQTASASPLHF
d_gene: NA
j_gene: TRBJ1-6
abundance: many
v_gene: TRBV5-1

CDR3nt: TGTGCCAGCAGCCATAGGACAGGGTCGTCCAATGAGCAGTTCTTC
CDR3aa: CASSHRTGSSNEQFF
d_gene: TRBD1
j_gene: TRBJ2-1
abundance: NA
v_gene: TRBV3-1

CDR3nt: TGTGCCAGCAGCTTAACCACTACGGGGGAGACCCAGTACTTC
CDR3aa: CASSLTTTGETQYF
d_gene: NA
j_gene: TRBJ2-5
abundance: few
v_gene: TRBV7-9

CDR3nt: TGCAGTGCTAGCGATAGGGACAGACCCTACAATGAGCAGTTCTTC
CDR3aa: CSASDRDRPYNEQFF
d_gene: TRBD1
j_gene: TRBJ2-1
abundance: many
v_gene: TRBV20-1

CDR3nt: TGTGCCACCGGATATAGCGGGGGGGCGTCGGAGACCCAGTACTTC
CDR3aa: CATGYSGGASETQYF
d_gene: TRBD2
j_gene: TRBJ2-5
abundance: NA
v_gene: TRBV24-1

CDR3nt: TGTGCCAGCAGTTTATTAGCGGGGTTGTACAATGAGCAGTTCTTC
CDR3aa: CASSLLAGLYNEQFF
d_gene: TRBD2
j_gene: TRBJ2-1
abundance: NA
v_gene: TRBV12-3/TRBV12-4

CDR3nt: TGTGCCACCCAAGACGGTAATGAAAAACTGTTTTTT
CDR3aa: CATQDGNEKLFF
d_gene: NA
j_gene: TRBJ1-4
abundance: NA
v_gene: TRBV15

CDR3nt: TGCAGCGTTGAAGATAGCAGGGAGCAGTTCTTC
CDR3aa: CSVEDSREQFF
d_gene: NA
j_gene: TRBJ2-1
abundance: NA
v_gene: TRBV29-1

CDR3nt: TGTGCCAGCAGTGAGATAGGTGAAAAACTGTTTTTT
CDR3aa: CASSEIGEKLFF
d_gene: NA
j_gene: TRBJ1-4
abundance: NA
v_gene: TRBV25-1

CDR3nt: TGTGCCAGCAAACTCAACCCGACAGGGGCGGCCGAGGAGCTGTTTTTT
CDR3aa: CASKLNPTGAAEELFF
d_gene: TRBD1
j_gene: TRBJ2-2
abundance: NA
v_gene: TRBV28

CDR3nt: TGTGCCAGCAGTTCGGGACAGGGAATCTATGGCTACACCTTC
CDR3aa: CASSSGQGIYGYTF
d_gene: TRBD1
j_gene: TRBJ1-2
abundance: many
v_gene: TRBV12-3/TRBV12-4

CDR3nt: TGTGCCAGCAGTAAATCTAGCGGGTGGAGCTCCTACAATGAGCAGTTCTTC
CDR3aa: CASSKSSGWSSYNEQFF
d_gene: TRBD2
j_gene: TRBJ2-1
abundance: NA
v_gene: TRBV25-1

CDR3nt: TGTGCCAGCAAGGTAGATTCGGGGATTTCAGGGACTGAAGCTTTCTTT
CDR3aa: CASKVDSGISGTEAFF
d_gene: NA
j_gene: TRBJ1-1
abundance: many
v_gene: TRBV2

CDR3nt: TGCGCCAGCATCGGTTTAGGGGCGAACACTGAAGCTTTCTTT
CDR3aa: CASIGLGANTEAFF
d_gene: NA
j_gene: TRBJ1-1
abundance: many
v_gene: TRBV5-1

CDR3nt: TGTGCCATCAGTGGGGGAGACTACGAGCAGTACTTC
CDR3aa: CAISGGDYEQYF
d_gene: NA
j_gene: TRBJ2-7
abundance: many
v_gene: TRBV10-3

CDR3nt: TGTGCCAGCGTCAAGGGCACGGATAGCAATCAGCCCCAGCATTTT
CDR3aa: CASVKGTDSNQPQHF
d_gene: NA
j_gene: TRBJ1-5
abundance: many
v_gene: TRBV2

CDR3nt: TGCGCCAGCAGCCAATGGGGACAGCCGGGCAATCAGCCCCAGCATTTT
CDR3aa: CASSQWGQPGNQPQHF
d_gene: TRBD1
j_gene: TRBJ1-5
abundance: NA
v_gene: TRBV5-1

CDR3nt: TGCGCCAGCAGCTGGGACGCAGCAAACTATGGCTACACCTTC
CDR3aa: CASSWDAANYGYTF
d_gene: NA
j_gene: TRBJ1-2
abundance: many
v_gene: TRBV5-1

CDR3nt: TGTGCCAGCAGCCAAGATAAGCGGGAGCAGTACTTC
CDR3aa: CASSQDKREQYF
d_gene: NA
j_gene: TRBJ2-7
abundance: few
v_gene: TRBV3-1

CDR3nt: TGTGCCAGCAGTTCTTTGGGACTTTCTTACCAAGAGACCCAGTACTTC
CDR3aa: CASSSLGLSYQETQYF
d_gene: NA
j_gene: TRBJ2-5
abundance: NA
v_gene: TRBV6-2/TRBV6-3

CDR3nt: TGTGCCAGTAGTCTCTCGACAGGGACCCCTTCACCCCTCCACTTT
CDR3aa: CASSLSTGTPSPLHF
d_gene: TRBD1
j_gene: TRBJ1-6
abundance: few
v_gene: TRBV19

CDR3nt: TGTGCCAGCACCACCGGACAGTCCTACGAGCAGTACTTC
CDR3aa: CASTTGQSYEQYF
d_gene: NA
j_gene: TRBJ2-7
abundance: many
v_gene: TRBV6-1

CDR3nt: TGTGCCAGCAGCTTTCCGGGCTACGAGCAGTACTTC
CDR3aa: CASSFPGYEQYF
d_gene: NA
j_gene: TRBJ2-7
abundance: many
v_gene: TRBV7-9